The 5 T cell receptor beta chains reported below all come from one sample, sequenced in a study of PD-L1 blockade in urothelial cancer (dated by TCRdb to the late 2010s). This sample's time point label indicates: peripheral blood 6 weeks after treatment start. Libraries came from the immunoSEQ multiplex PCR assay. The table comes from immuneACCESS by way of TCRdb, which keeps in-frame sequences with V and J called. Part of the clones is missing from these tables; in studies checked, under half for an unresolved V gene and the rest for unknown reasons. For this sample there are 48,000 or so clones; more than 75% appear just once. 8% to 13% of the sample is in the top ten clones. This specimen consisted of PBMCs, obtained around atezolizumab (anti-PD-L1) treatment. Every receptor here comes from a man aged 55 to 70 with urothelial cancer.

The chain combines TRBV19 with TRBJ2-7; possible D gene TRBD1, 6 bases. The CDR3 is 16 amino acids. Germline values: CDR1 LNHDA, CDR2 SQIVND (reference sequence). Trimming left V 4 bases short and J 7 bases short, with 23 bases between. CDR3 sequence: CASSSDFGPGAGEQYF. CDR3 nucleotides: TGTGCCAGTAGTAGCGACTTTGGGCCAGGGGCTGGGGAGCAGTACTTC.

In this sample, this clone turned up a few times. The J gene is TRBJ1-4, the V gene TRBV7-2; 7 bases map to TRBD1. The V gene's germline CDR1 is SGHTA and CDR2 FQGNSA. Trimming cost V 5 bases and J 6 bases; bases outside gene matches: 9. The CDR3 is 15 residues long. The CDR3: CASSPVTGQDEKLFF. The CDR3 coding sequence is TGTGCCAGCAGCCCAGTGACAGGGCAAGATGAAAAACTGTTTTTT. Looking up the rest from reference TRBV7-2 and TRBJ1-4 gives the full variable domain: GAGVSQSPSNKVTEKGKDVELRCDPISGHTALYWYRQSLGQGLEFLIYFQGNSAPDKSGLPSDRFSAERTGGSVSTLTIQRTQQEDSAVYLCASSPVTGQDEKLFFGSGTQLSVL.

This clone was recorded only once. The CDR3 DNA reads TGTGCCAGCAGCGTAGGATCTGGTCGGGGCTACACCTTC. Translated, it gives CASSVGSGRGYTF. The chain links TRBV7-2 to TRBJ1-2; D gene unclear. With 5 bases removed from V and 8 bases from J, the gap between germline ends came to 15 bases. The CDR3 loop spans 13 amino acids. Germline values: CDR1 SGHTA, CDR2 FQGNSA.

J is TRBJ1-2 and V is TRBV30, with D possibly TRBD1 on 6 matching bases. This CDR3 has 13 amino acids. Trimming removed 0 bases from V and 8 bases from J, with 13 bases in between. Germline loops: CDR1 GTSNPN, CDR2 SVGIG (reference sequence). CDR3 sequence: CAWSVGGVWGYTF. The CDR3 DNA reads as TGTGCCTGGAGTGTAGGGGGGGTCTGGGGCTACACCTTC. Together with reference TRBV30 and TRBJ1-2, the CDR3 gives the full variable domain: SQTIHQWPATLVQPVGSPLSLECTVEGTSNPNLYWYRQAAGRGLQLLFYSVGIGQISSEVPQNLSASRPQDRQFILSSKKLLLSDSGFYLCAWSVGGVWGYTFGSGTRLTVV.

The rearrangement links TRBV7-2 to TRBJ1-6; 8 nucleotides line up with TRBD1. V gave up 7 bases and J gave up 7 bases; unmatched junction bases: 18. CDR1 SGHTA and CDR2 FQGNSA come from the germline V gene. The CDR3 loop spans 18 amino acids. CDR3 sequence: CASKGTGTGLRGNSPLHF. CDR3 DNA sequence: TGTGCCAGCAAAGGGACCGGGACAGGACTCCGAGGGAATTCACCCCTCCACTTT. Using reference TRBV7-2 and TRBJ1-6 for the parts outside the CDR3, the full variable domain is GAGVSQSPSNKVTEKGKDVELRCDPISGHTALYWYRQSLGQGLEFLIYFQGNSAPDKSGLPSDRFSAERTGGSVSTLTIQRTQQEDSAVYLCASKGTGTGLRGNSPLHFGNGTRLTVT.